The 10 T cell receptor beta chains below were found in one sample sequenced in a study of shared clonotypes between healthy human individuals. Profiled with immunoSEQ multiplex PCR; TCRdb holds only in-frame clones, not every one. The table has a few million clones, approximately 93% seen once. Input material: naive CD4+ T cells from PBMCs. Subset given: CD45RA+ positively selected. These receptors all come from a man aged 18 to 35 in good health. Some clones in this sample may be carry-over from other donors' samples.

The rearrangement uses TRBV7-2 and TRBJ2-7; D is perhaps TRBD2 (5 bases). CDR3 size: 13 residues. Trimming took 5 bases from V and 7 from J, leaving 15 bases between them. Germline lookup yields CDR1 SGHTA and CDR2 FQGNSA. The CDR3 reads CASSLGPGNEQYF. In DNA, the CDR3 is TGTGCCAGCAGCCTTGGTCCCGGGAATGAGCAGTACTTC.

This chain joins TRBV5-1 and TRBJ2-1; D assignment may be TRBD1 or TRBD2 (5 bases each). Trimming removed 4 bases at V and 2 bases at J, with 22 bases between. CDR1 is SGHRS, CDR2 YFSETQ, per germline. The CDR3 has 18 amino acids. The CDR3 nucleotides read TGCGCCAGCAGCCTGTTCGAGGGGCTCGTGTTAACCTACAATGAGCAGTTCTTC. This encodes CASSLFEGLVLTYNEQFF. The full variable domain, rest sourced from reference TRBV5-1 and TRBJ2-1, is KAGVTQTPRYLIKTRGQQVTLSCSPISGHRSVSWYQQTPGQGLQFLFEYFSETQRNKGNFPGRFSGRQFSNSRSEMNVSTLELGDSALYLCASSLFEGLVLTYNEQFFGPGTRLTVL.

This clone was detected only a few times. The chain has TRBV7-9 and TRBJ1-1, with D unclear. V lost 2 bases, J lost 3 bases, and 16 bases lay in between. CDR3 size: 16 residues. Germline lookup yields CDR1 SEHNR and CDR2 FQNEAQ (reference sequence). The CDR3 here is CASSLPGIGRDTEAFF. In DNA form, the CDR3 reads TGTGCCAGCAGCTTACCGGGGATTGGGCGGGACACTGAAGCTTTCTTT.

In this sample, this clone turned up once. This rearrangement joins TRBV7-8 to TRBJ1-1, with no clear D. This CDR3 is 17 amino acids long. Trimming removed 3 bases from V and 0 bases from J, with 17 bases in between. CDR1 and CDR2 (germline): SGHVS, FQNEAQ. The CDR3 DNA reads as TGTGCCAGCAGCTTTAGGGTCCCCTCAAAGCTGAACACTGAAGCTTTCTTT. This codes for CASSFRVPSKLNTEAFF.

The V and J genes are TRBV27 and TRBJ1-4; D is undetermined. Germline CDR1 reads MNHEY; CDR2 reads SMNVEV (reference sequence). V was trimmed by 2 bases and J by 0 bases, leaving 13 bases between them. The CDR3 spans 17 residues. The CDR3 DNA follows: TGTGCCAGCAGTTTACCCACCCTAATGACAACTAATGAAAAACTGTTTTTT. Translating gives CASSLPTLMTTNEKLFF.

The chain joins TRBV4-2 to TRBJ2-3; the match to TRBD2 covers 13 bases. With V trimmed by 4 bases and J by 0 bases, 7 bases remained unmatched. Germline-derived CDR1 and CDR2 are LGHNA and YNFKEQ. The CDR3 has 18 amino acids. The CDR3 DNA sequence: TGTGCCAGCAGCCCTCGACTAGCGGGAGGTTCTAGCACAGATACGCAGTATTTT. Protein product: CASSPRLAGGSSTDTQYF.

The chain links TRBV18 to TRBJ2-4; D not certain. The V gene lost 2 bases and the J gene lost 2 bases, with 7 bases spanning the gap. Germline-derived CDR1 and CDR2 are KGHSH and LQKENI. The CDR3 length is 14 residues. Here the CDR3 reads CASSPSQPKNIQYF. The CDR3 nucleotides are TGTGCCAGCTCACCAAGCCAGCCCAAAAACATTCAGTACTTC.

J is TRBJ1-3 and V is TRBV18; 8 bases fit TRBD1. V shed 8 bases and J 0 bases; nucleotides not matched to a gene: 9. Germline V lookup: CDR1 KGHSH, CDR2 LQKENI. The CDR3 is made up of 16 amino acids. CDR3 DNA: TGTGCCAGCGCACAAATCGGGACAGGCTCTGGAAACACCATATATTTT. This codes for CASAQIGTGSGNTIYF.

The chain is built from TRBV7-2 and TRBJ2-3; no reliable D call. Germline V lookup: CDR1 SGHTA, CDR2 FQGNSA. Trimming left V 3 bases short and J 2 bases short, with 12 bases between. The CDR3 extends over 15 amino acids. DNA of the CDR3: TGTGCCAGCAGCTTGTTCGGGCGGCCCACAGATACGCAGTATTTT. It encodes CASSLFGRPTDTQYF.

In this sample, this clone turned up once. The gene calls are TRBV30 and TRBJ1-3; a weak D match, TRBD1 (5 bases). The CDR3 loop spans 15 amino acids. Germline CDR1 and CDR2: GTSNPN and SVGIG (reference sequence). V was clipped by 3 bases and J by 3 bases, with 15 bases between them. CDR3 nucleotide sequence: TGTGCCTGGAGGGGGGTGGGCCTGGGTGGAAACACCATATATTTT. Its protein product is CAWRGVGLGGNTIYF.